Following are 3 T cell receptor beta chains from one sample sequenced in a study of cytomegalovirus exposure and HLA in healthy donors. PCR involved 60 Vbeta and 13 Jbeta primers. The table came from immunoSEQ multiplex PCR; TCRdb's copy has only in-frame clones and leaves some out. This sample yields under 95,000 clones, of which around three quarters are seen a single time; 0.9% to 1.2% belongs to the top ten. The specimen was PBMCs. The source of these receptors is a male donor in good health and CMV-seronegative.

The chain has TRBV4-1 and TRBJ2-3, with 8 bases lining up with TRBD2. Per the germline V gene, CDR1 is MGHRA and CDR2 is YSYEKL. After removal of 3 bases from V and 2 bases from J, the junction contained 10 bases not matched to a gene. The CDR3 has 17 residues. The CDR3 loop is CASSHLSSGVSTDTQYF. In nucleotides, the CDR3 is TGCGCCAGCAGCCATCTGAGTAGCGGGGTGTCCACAGATACGCAGTATTTT.

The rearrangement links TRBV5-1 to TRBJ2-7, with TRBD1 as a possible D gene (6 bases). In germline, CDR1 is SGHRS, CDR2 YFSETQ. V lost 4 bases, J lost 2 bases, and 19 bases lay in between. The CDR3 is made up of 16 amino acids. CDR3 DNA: TGCGCCAGCAGCGCCCGGGTGGGACAAAATCCCTACGAGCAGTACTTC. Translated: CASSARVGQNPYEQYF.

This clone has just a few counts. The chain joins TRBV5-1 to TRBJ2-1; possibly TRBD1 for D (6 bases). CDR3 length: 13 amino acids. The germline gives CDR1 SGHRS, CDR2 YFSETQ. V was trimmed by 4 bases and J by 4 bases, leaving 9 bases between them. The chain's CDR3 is CASSVDSYNEQFF. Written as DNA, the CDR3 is TGCGCCAGCAGCGTGGACAGTTACAATGAGCAGTTCTTC.